This TCR beta chain was captured by sequencing in a study of PD-1 and CTLA-4 blockade in melanoma. The protocol was immunoSEQ multiplex PCR, while the TCRdb copy is restricted to in-frame clones and leaves out a portion. The sample consists of 25,000 to 35,000 clones, roughly 90% of them appearing once. Germline lookup yields CDR1 LNHNV and CDR2 YYDKDF (reference sequence). The CDR3 loop spans 16 amino acids. Trimming cost V 4 bases and J 3 bases, with 18 bases left between them. V is TRBV15 and J is TRBJ1-2, with D possibly being TRBD1 (5 bases). The sample here was CD8+ T cells from peripheral blood, taken from a patient given anti-PD-1 treatment. The sequence was collected from a human donor with melanoma. The CDR3 DNA sequence: TGTGCCACCAGCAATACCGGAGGGGTGGGGGACTATGGCTACACCTTC. Its translation is CATSNTGGVGDYGYTF.